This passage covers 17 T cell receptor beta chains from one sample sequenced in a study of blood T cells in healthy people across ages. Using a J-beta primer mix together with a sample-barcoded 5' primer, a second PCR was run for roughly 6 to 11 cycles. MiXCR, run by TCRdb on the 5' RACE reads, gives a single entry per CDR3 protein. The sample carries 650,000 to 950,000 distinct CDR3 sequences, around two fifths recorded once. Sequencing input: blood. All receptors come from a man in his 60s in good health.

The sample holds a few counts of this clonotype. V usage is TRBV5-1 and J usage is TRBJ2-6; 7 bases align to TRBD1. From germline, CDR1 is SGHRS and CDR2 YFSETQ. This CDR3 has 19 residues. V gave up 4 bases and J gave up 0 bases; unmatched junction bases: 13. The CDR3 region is CASSLSTGASYSGANVLTF. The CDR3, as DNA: TGCGCCAGCAGCCTATCCACAGGGGCTTCATACTCTGGGGCCAACGTCCTGACTTTC.

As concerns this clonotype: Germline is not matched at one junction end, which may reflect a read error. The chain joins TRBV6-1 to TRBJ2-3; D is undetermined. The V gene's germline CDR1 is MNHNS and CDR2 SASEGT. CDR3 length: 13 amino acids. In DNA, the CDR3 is TGTGCCAGCAGAGAGCCGAACACAGACACGCAGTATTTT. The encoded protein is CASREPNTDTQYF.

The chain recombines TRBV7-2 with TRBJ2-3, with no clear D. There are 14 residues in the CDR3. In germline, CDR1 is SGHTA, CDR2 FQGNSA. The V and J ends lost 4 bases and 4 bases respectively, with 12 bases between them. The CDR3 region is CASSSSRVADTQYF. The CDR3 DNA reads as TGTGCCAGCAGCTCAAGTCGGGTTGCAGATACGCAGTATTTT. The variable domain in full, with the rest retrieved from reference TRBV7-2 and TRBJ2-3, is GAGVSQSPSNKVTEKGKDVELRCDPISGHTALYWYRQSLGQGLEFLIYFQGNSAPDKSGLPSDRFSAERTGGSVSTLTIQRTQQEDSAVYLCASSSSRVADTQYFGPGTRLTVL.

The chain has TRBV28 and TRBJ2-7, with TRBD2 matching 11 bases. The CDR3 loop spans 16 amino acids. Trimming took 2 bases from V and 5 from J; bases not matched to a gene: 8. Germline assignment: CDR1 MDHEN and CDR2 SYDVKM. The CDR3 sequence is CASSLPPSGGPDEQYF. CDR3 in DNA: TGTGCCAGCAGTTTACCCCCTAGCGGGGGGCCCGACGAGCAGTACTTC.

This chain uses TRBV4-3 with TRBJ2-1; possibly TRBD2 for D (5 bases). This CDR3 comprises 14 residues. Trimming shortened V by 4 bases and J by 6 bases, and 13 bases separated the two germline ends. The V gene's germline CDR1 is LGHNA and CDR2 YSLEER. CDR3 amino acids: CASSPSFAFNEQFF. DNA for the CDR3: TGCGCCAGCAGCCCTAGCTTCGCTTTCAATGAGCAGTTCTTC.

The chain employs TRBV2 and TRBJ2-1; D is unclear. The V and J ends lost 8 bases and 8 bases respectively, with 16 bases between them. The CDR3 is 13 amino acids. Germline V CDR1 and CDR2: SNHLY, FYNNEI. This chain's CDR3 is CASSLSVEHEQFF. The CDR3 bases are TGTGCCAGCTCCCTTTCGGTTGAGCATGAGCAGTTCTTC.

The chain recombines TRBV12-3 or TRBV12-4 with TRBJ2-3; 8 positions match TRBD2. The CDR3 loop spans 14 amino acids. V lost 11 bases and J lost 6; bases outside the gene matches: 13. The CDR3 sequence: CAVHGRAGADTQYF. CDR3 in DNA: TGTGCCGTCCATGGCAGAGCGGGGGCGGATACGCAGTATTTT.

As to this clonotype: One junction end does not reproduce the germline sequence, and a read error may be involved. CDR3 DNA: TGTACCAGCAGTGTTTACAATGAGCAGTTCTTC. It is translated as CTSSVYNEQFF. The chain couples TRBV2 to TRBJ2-1; the D is unclear. The CDR3 spans 11 residues. The germline V gene encodes CDR1 SNHLY and CDR2 FYNNEI.

As DNA, the CDR3 is TGTGCCAGCAGTCCGGGTCTCTTGCCTGAGCAGTTCTTC. The encoded protein is CASSPGLLPEQFF. The genes are TRBV6-5 and TRBJ2-1, with unresolved D. Germline values: CDR1 MNHEY, CDR2 SVGAGI. The CDR3 is 13 amino acids. V was clipped by 5 bases and J by 9 bases, with 14 bases between them.

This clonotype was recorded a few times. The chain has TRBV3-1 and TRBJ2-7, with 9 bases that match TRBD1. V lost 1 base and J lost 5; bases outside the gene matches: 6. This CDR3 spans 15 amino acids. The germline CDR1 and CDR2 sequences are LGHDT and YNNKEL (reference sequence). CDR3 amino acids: CASSQGRDRENEQYF. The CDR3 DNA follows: TGTGCCAGCAGCCAAGGGCGGGACAGGGAAAACGAGCAGTACTTC.

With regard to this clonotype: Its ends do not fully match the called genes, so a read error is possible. CDR3 sequence (DNA): TGTGCCAGCAGCTACTCCCTTCCAGGGTATAACTCACCCCTCCACTTT. This codes for CASSYSLPGYNSPLHF. V usage is TRBV7-9 and J usage is TRBJ1-6; tentatively, D is TRBD1 (5 bases). Germline V gene lookup returns CDR1 SEHNR and CDR2 FQNEAQ (reference sequence). The CDR3 runs 16 residues.

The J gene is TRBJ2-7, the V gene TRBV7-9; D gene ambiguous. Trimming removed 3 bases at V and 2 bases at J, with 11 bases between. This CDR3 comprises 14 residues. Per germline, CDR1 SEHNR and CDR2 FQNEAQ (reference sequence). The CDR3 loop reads CASSFGPNTYEQYF. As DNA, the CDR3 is TGTGCCAGCAGCTTCGGACCCAATACCTACGAGCAGTACTTC.

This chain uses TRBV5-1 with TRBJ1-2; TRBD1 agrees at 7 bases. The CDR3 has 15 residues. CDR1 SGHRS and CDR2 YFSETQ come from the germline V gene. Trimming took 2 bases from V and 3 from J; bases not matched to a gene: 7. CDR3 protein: CASSFGQATDYGYTF. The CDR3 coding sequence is TGCGCCAGCAGCTTTGGACAGGCTACGGACTATGGCTACACCTTC.

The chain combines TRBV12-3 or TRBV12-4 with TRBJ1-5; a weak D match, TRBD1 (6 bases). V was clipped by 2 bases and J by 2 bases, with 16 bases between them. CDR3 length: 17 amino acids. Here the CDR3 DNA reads TGTGCCAGCAGTTTACCTGGGGGCCGGGGGGGCAATCAGCCCCAGCATTTT. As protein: CASSLPGGRGGNQPQHF.

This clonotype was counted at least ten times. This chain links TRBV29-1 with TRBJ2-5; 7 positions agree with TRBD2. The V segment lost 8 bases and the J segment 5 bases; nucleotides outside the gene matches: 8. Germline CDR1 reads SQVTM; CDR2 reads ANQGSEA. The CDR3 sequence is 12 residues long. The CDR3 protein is CSSPGGGETQYF. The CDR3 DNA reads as TGCAGCTCACCGGGGGGAGGGGAGACCCAGTACTTC.

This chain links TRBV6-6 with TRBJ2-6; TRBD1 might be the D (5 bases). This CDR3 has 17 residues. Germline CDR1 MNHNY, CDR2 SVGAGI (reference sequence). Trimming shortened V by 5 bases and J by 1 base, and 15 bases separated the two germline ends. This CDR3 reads CASSPQDGGSGANVLTF. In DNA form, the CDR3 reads TGTGCCAGCAGTCCACAGGATGGTGGTTCTGGGGCCAACGTCCTGACTTTC.

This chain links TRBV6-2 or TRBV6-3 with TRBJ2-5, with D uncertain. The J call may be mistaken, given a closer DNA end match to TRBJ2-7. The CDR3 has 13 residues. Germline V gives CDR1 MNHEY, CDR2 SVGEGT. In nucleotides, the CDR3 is TGTGCCAGCTGTGCGTCTGGGACCTACGAGCAGTACTTC. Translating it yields CASCASGTYEQYF.